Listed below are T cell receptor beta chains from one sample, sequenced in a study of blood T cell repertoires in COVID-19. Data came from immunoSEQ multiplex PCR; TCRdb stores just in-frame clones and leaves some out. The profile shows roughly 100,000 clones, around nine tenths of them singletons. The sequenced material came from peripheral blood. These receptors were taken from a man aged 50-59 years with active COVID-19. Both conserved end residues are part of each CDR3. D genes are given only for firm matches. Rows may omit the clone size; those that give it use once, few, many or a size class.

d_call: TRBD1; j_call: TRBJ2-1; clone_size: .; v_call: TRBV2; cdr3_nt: TGTGCCACACAATGGACAGGGCTGCCGGGCAGGCATGAGCAGTTCTTC; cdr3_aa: CATQWTGLPGRHEQFF
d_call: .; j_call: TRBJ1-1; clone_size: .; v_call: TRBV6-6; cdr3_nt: TGTGCCAGCAGTTACTCTAGGCAGGGCACTGAAGCTTTCTTT; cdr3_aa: CASSYSRQGTEAFF
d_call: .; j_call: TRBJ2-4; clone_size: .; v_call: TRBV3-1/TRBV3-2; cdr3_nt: TGTGCCAGCAGCCAATGGGGGGGCCTGGGGGTCAAAAACATTCAGTACTTC; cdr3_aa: CASSQWGGLGVKNIQYF
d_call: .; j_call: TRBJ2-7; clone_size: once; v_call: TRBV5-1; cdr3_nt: TGCGCCAGCAGCATAACAGGGTCGGGCGAGCAGTACTTC; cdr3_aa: CASSITGSGEQYF
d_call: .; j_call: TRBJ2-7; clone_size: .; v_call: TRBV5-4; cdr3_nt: TGTGCCAGCACCGACGGAGGGCCAGTCGAGGAGCAGTACTTC; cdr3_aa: CASTDGGPVEEQYF
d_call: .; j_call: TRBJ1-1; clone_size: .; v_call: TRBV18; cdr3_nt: TGTGCCAGCTCACCAACTCTGATCGCTGAAGCTTTCTTT; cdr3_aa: CASSPTLIAEAFF
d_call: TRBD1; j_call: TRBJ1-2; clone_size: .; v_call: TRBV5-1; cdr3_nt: TGCGCCAGCAAAGATACAGGGGGCGGGGGCTACACCTTC; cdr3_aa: CASKDTGGGGYTF
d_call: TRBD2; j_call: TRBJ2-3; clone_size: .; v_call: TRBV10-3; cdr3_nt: TGTGCCATCAGTGAGCTAGCGGGGACAAACACAGATACGCAGTATTTT; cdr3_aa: CAISELAGTNTDTQYF
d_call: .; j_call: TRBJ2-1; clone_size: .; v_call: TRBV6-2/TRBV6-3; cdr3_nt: TGTGCCAGCAGTTACTCTGGGGCAGGGACTCGCCACAATGAGCAGTTCTTC; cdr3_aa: CASSYSGAGTRHNEQFF
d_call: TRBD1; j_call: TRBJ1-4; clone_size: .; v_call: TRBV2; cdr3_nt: TGTGCCAGCAGGGACAGGGTTAGGGAAAAACTGTTTTTT; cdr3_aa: CASRDRVREKLFF
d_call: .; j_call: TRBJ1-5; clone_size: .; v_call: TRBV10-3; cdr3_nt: TGTGCCACCAGGGGCAGGGATCAGCCCCAGCATTTT; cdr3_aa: CATRGRDQPQHF
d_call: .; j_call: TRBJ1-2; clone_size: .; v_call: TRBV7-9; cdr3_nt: TGTGCCAGCAGCTTAGTGCCAGGGCGGAACTATGGCTACACCTTC; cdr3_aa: CASSLVPGRNYGYTF
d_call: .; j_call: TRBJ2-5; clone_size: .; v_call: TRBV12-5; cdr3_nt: TGTGCTAGTGGGATCGACAGTACCCGTTACCAAGAGACCCAGTACTTC; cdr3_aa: CASGIDSTRYQETQYF
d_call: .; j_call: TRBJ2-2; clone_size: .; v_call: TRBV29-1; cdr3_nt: TGCAGCGTTGGGAGGAGCGGGGAGCTGTTTTTT; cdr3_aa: CSVGRSGELFF
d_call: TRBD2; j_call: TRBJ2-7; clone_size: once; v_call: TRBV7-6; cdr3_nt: TGTGCCAGCAGCTTAGCCGAAGCGGGGTCCTACGAGCAGTACTTC; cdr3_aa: CASSLAEAGSYEQYF
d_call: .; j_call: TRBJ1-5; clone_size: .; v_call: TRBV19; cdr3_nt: TGTGCCAGTAGTATTACGGGGGTTAATAAGGATCAGCCCCAGCATTTT; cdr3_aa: CASSITGVNKDQPQHF
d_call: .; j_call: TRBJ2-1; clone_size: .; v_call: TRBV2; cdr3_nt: TGTGCCAGCAGTGGGAACGGGGGAAATGAGCAGTTCTTC; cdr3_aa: CASSGNGGNEQFF
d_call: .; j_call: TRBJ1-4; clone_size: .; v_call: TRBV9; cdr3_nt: TGTGCCAGCAGCGTAGAACCTCAGGGTGCAACTAATGAAAAACTGTTTTTT; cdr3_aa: CASSVEPQGATNEKLFF
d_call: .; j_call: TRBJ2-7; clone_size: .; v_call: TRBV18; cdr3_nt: TGTGCCAGCTCACCACAGGACAAAACCTACGAGCAGTACTTC; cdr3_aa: CASSPQDKTYEQYF
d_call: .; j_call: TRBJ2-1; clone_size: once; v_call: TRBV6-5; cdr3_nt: TGTGCCAGCAGTTACTCGTTCCAGCGGTCAAACCATGAGCAGTTCTTC; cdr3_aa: CASSYSFQRSNHEQFF
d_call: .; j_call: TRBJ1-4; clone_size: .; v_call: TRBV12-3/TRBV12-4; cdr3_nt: TGTGCCAGCAGTTTATGGGTGGAGGAAAAACTGTTTTTT; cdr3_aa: CASSLWVEEKLFF
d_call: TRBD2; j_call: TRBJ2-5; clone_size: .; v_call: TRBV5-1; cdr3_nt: TGCGCCAGCAAGAGCGGGGGGGCCCATGAGACCCAGTACTTC; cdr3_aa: CASKSGGAHETQYF
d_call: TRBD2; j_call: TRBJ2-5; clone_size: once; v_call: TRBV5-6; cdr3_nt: TGTGCCAGCAGAAGCCTAGCGGGGGGGCCCGAGACCCAGTACTTC; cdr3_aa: CASRSLAGGPETQYF
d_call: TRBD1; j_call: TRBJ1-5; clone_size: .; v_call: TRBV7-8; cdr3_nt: TGTGCCAGCAGCTTACGGGAGACAGGGCTTAGCAATCAGCCCCAGCATTTT; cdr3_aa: CASSLRETGLSNQPQHF
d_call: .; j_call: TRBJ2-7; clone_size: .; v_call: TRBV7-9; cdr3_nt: TGTGCCAGCAGCCGTACGGGGGGACACTACGAGCAGTACTTC; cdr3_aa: CASSRTGGHYEQYF
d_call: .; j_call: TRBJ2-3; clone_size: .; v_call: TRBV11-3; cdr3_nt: TGTGCCAGCAGCTTAACAGCCTCCACAGATACGCAGTATTTT; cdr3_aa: CASSLTASTDTQYF
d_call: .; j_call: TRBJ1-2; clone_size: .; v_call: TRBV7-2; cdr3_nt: TGTGCCAGCAGCCGCTCCATACAGCCCCAAGATGGCTACACCTTC; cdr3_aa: CASSRSIQPQDGYTF
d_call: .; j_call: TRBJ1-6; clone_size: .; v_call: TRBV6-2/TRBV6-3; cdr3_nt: TGTGCCAGCAGTTACTCCGGGACACCCCTCCACTTT; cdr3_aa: CASSYSGTPLHF
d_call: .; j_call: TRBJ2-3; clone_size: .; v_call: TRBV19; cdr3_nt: TGTGCCAGTAAGGAGGGGCCTGGCACAGATACGCAGTATTTT; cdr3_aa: CASKEGPGTDTQYF
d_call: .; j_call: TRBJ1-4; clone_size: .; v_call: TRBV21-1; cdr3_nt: TGTGCCAGCAGCCCCGTGGGGACAGGGAAGGAGAAACTGTTTTTT; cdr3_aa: CASSPVGTGKEKLFF
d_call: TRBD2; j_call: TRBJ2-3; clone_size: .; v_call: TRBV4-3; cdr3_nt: TGCGCCAGCAGCCAAGCGGGGGGGATATCGGATACGCAGTATTTT; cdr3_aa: CASSQAGGISDTQYF
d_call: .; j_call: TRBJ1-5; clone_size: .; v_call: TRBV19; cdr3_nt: TGTGCCAGTAAAATAGTTGCGGTTGGTCAGCCCCAGCATTTT; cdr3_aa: CASKIVAVGQPQHF
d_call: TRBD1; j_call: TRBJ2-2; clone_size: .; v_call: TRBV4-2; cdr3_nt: TGTGCCAGCAGCGGGGTCGGACAGGGTGCCGACACCGGGGAGCTGTTTTTT; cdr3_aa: CASSGVGQGADTGELFF
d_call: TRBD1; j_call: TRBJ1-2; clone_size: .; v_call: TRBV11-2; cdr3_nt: TGTGCCAGCAGCTCGAACAGGGGACCCTATGGCTACACCTTC; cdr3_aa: CASSSNRGPYGYTF
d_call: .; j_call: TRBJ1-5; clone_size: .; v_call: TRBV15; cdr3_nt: TGTGCCACCAGCAGTGGGGGTGGGGGCGGAAATCAGCCCCAGCATTTT; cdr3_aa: CATSSGGGGGNQPQHF
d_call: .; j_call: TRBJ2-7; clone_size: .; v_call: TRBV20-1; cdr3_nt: TGCAGTGTAAGATCGGTCTACGAGCAGTACTTC; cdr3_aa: CSVRSVYEQYF
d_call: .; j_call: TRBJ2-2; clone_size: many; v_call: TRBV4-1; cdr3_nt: TGCGCCAGCAGCCAAGGCCGACTGCATTCGAACACCGGGGAGCTGTTTTTT; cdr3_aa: CASSQGRLHSNTGELFF
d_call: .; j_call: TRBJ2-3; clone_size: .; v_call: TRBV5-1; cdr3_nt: TGCGCCAGCAGACTCACGGGGACAGATACGCAGTATTTT; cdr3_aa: CASRLTGTDTQYF
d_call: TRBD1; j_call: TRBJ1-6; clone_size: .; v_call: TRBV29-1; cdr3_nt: TGCAGCGTGGGACAGTCGAATAATTCACCCCTCCACTTT; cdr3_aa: CSVGQSNNSPLHF
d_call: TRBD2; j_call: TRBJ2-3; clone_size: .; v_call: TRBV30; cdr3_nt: TGTGCCTGGAGTAGGACTAGCGGGGGACCAACACCCACAGATACGCAGTATTTT; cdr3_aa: CAWSRTSGGPTPTDTQYF
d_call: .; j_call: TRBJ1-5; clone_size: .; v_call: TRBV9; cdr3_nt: TGTGCCAGCAGCGCCGGACAAAGCAATCAGCCCCAGCATTTT; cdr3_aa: CASSAGQSNQPQHF
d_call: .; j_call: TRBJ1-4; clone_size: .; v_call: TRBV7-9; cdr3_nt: TGTGCCAGCAGCGTTCGGGGTTCGACACTAAATGAAAAACTGTTTTTT; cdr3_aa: CASSVRGSTLNEKLFF
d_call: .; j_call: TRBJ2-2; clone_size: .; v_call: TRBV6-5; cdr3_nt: TGTGCCAGCAGGGCCGGGACAACAAACACCGGGGAGCTGTTTTTT; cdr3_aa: CASRAGTTNTGELFF
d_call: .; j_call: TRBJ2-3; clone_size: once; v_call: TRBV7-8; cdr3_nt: TGTGCCAGCAGCTTAGGCCAGGGGGGTTACACAGATACGCAGTATTTT; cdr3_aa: CASSLGQGGYTDTQYF
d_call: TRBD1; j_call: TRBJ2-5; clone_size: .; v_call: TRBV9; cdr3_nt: TGTGCCAGCAGCGGAAAGGGGGCCGGGCAAGAGACCCAGTACTTC; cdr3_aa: CASSGKGAGQETQYF
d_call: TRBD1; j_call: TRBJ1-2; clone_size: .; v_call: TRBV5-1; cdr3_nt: TGCGCCAGCAGCACGACAGGGGGAAGCTATGGCTACACCTTC; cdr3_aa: CASSTTGGSYGYTF
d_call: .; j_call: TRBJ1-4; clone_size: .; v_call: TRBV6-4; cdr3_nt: TGTGCCAGCAGTGACCGAGGGACAAGGGGTTTTTTCGGGGTCAGGATTGGGGAAAAACTGTTTTTT; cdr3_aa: CASSDRGTRGFFGVRIGEKLFF
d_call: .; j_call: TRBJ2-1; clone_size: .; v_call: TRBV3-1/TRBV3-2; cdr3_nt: TGTGCCAGCAGCCCCCGTTACAATGAGCAGTTCTTC; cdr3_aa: CASSPRYNEQFF
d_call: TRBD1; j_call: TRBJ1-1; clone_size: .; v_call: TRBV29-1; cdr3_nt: TGCAGCGTTGAAAGGGGGCTGAACACTGAAGCTTTCTTT; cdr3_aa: CSVERGLNTEAFF
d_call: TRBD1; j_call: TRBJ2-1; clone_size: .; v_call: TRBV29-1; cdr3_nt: TGCAGCGTAGCCAGTCCCGGGACAGGGATGGAGTTCTTC; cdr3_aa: CSVASPGTGMEFF
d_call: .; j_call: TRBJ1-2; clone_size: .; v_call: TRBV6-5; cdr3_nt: TGTGCCAGCAGTTACGAACTAAGGAATGGCTACACCTTC; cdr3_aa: CASSYELRNGYTF
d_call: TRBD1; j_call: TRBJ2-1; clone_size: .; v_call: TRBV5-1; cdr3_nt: TGCGCCAGCAGCTTTGACAGGGCAGTAAAGCAGTTCTTC; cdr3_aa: CASSFDRAVKQFF
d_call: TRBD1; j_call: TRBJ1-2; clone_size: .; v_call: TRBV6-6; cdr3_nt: TGTGCCAGCAGTTACCCGGACAGGTTATATGGCTACACCTTC; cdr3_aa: CASSYPDRLYGYTF
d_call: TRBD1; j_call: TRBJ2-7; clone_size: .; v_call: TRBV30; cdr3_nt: TGTGCCTGGAGTCCGGGGACAGGGGGGATCGAGGAGCAGTACTTC; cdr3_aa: CAWSPGTGGIEEQYF
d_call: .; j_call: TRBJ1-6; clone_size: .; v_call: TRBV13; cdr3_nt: TGTGCCAGCAGCCCAAGTCCTACCGGGAGCCAAAATTCACCCCTCCACTTT; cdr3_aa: CASSPSPTGSQNSPLHF
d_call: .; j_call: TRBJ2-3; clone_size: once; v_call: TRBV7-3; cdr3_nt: TGTGCCAGCAGTCCGACCGGGGATTACACAGATACGCAGTATTTT; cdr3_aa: CASSPTGDYTDTQYF
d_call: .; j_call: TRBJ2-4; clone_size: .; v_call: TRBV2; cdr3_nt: TGTGCCAGCCTACCCCGGGGTAGCGGTCTAGCCAAAAACATTCAGTACTTC; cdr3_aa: CASLPRGSGLAKNIQYF
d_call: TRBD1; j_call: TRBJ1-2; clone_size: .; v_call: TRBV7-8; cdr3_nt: TGTGCCAGCAGCTTACTCATACTCCCGGGACAGGGGAACTATGGCTACACCTTC; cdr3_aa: CASSLLILPGQGNYGYTF
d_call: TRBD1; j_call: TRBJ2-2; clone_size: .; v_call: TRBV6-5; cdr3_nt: TGTGCCAGCAGCCGGGGACAGCAGAACACCGGGGAGCTGTTTTTT; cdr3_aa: CASSRGQQNTGELFF